This TCR beta chain was found in a study of T cell responses to AZD1222 COVID-19 vaccine. Findings and caveats of the study: Donors were chiefly white British, with a greater number of females, and clonal diversity was perhaps underestimated. Every sample of the repertoires postdated the peak T cell response. Reportedly, close to half of spike-specific TCRs are directed against unmutated variant regions. CD4 TCRs associated with vaccination spanned spike, dominating at 160-218 and 743-854.

Sequenced by immunoSEQ multiplex PCR; TCRdb stores in-frame clones only, minus some. The data show 140,000 to 150,000 clones, 88% seen once. As concerns this clone: Its antigen is undetermined.

Germline trimming cut 5 bases from V and 6 bases from J; bases unmatched to any gene: 15. The CDR3 length is 16 residues. Germline V gives CDR1 SEHNR, CDR2 FQNEAQ (reference sequence). This TCR came from an adult who received the MenACWY meningococcal vaccine as a control. V and J are TRBV7-9 and TRBJ1-2; 7 bases are a match to TRBD1. Sequenced here: peripheral blood, sampled 28 days after the second dose of the MenACWY control vaccine. CDR3 protein: CASSTKTTGRTDGYTF. Written as DNA, the CDR3 is TGTGCCAGCAGCACGAAGACGACAGGGCGCACCGATGGCTACACCTTC.